This record looks at one T cell receptor (beta chain) sequence and its context. Its antigen is undetermined. The data originate from a study of post-analysis software for immune sequencing data. Study-wide points: Samples from one preparation batch, clustered by F measure, grouped strongly together.

Presence of unique molecular identifiers characterized the TCR beta cDNA libraries. TCRdb independently ran MiXCR on the PCR reads; one entry per CDR3 protein. The sample holds 600,000 to 700,000 distinct CDR3 sequences; about 60% are singletons and the top ten take around 11%. The clonotype was recovered from a girl aged 2-10 years with multiple sclerosis. Sequencing was done on a sample of blood.

The CDR3: CASGRRETQYF. CDR3 nucleotides: TGTGCCAGCGGAAGGCGAGAGACCCAGTACTTC. This chain links TRBV12-3 or TRBV12-4 with TRBJ2-5; D gene unclear. This CDR3 spans 11 amino acids. V lost 8 bases to trimming and J lost 4 bases, with 8 bases between them.